This TCR beta chain was observed in a study of cytomegalovirus exposure and HLA in healthy donors. PCR used 60 Vbeta primers and 13 Jbeta primers. This table comes from immunoSEQ multiplex PCR, and its TCRdb copy is limited to in-frame clones, with some not included. The repertoire holds over 150,000 clones, with 70% to 80% as singletons. For this clone: Its antigen remains unknown.

CDR3 length: 15 amino acids. Unmatched junction bases numbered 8, after V lost 2 bases and J lost 3 bases. Germline loops: CDR1 SGHRS, CDR2 YFSETQ. Study observations and caveats: A later look showed TCR association rates differing by HLA locus, highest for DRB1 and lowest for HLA-C.

The chain is built from TRBV5-1 and TRBJ2-7, with 7 bases matching TRBD1. The receptor's source is a man in his forties or fifties in good health and CMV-seropositive. The sample was PBMCs. The CDR3 reads CASSFRQGVDYEQYF. CDR3 DNA sequence: TGCGCCAGCAGCTTTCGACAGGGTGTAGACTACGAGCAGTACTTC.